Described below is a single TCR beta chain sequence and its context. This sample is drawn from a study of T cells expressing NK-cell markers. UMI-tagged 5'RACE template switching yielded the TCR beta cDNA. TCRdb re-called the 5' RACE reads; every CDR3 protein appears as one record, without DNA. This listing includes some 390,000 distinct CDR3 sequences. The germline V gene has CDR1 LNHDA and CDR2 SQIVND (reference sequence). The CDR3 sequence is 16 residues long. The receptor was derived from a woman aged 50 to 60 in good health. The material sequenced was blood T cells: a sorted CD56 or NKG2C T cell subset, CD4+ or CD8+ T cells, or bulk PBMC T cells (not recorded which). The J gene is TRBJ1-1, the V gene TRBV19. CDR3 sequence reads: CASMGPGGTLNTEAFF.